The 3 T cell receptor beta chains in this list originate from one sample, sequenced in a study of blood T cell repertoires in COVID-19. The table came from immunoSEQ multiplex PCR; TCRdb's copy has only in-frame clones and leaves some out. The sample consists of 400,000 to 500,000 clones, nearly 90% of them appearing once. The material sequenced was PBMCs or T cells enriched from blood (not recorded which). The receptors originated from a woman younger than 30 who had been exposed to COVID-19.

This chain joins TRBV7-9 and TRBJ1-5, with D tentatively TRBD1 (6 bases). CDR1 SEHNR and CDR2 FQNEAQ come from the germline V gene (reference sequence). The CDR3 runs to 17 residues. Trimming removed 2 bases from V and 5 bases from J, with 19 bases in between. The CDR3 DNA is TGTGCCAGCAGCTTATGGGCAGAGGGGGGGATCGATCAGCCCCAGCATTTT. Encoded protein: CASSLWAEGGIDQPQHF.

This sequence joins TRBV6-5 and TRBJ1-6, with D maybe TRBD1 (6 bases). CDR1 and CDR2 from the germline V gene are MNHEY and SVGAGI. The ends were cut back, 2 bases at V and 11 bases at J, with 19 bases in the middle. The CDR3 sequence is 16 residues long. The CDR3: CASSYAHRQDTTPLHF. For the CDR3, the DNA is TGTGCCAGCAGTTACGCACACAGACAGGACACAACACCCCTCCACTTT.

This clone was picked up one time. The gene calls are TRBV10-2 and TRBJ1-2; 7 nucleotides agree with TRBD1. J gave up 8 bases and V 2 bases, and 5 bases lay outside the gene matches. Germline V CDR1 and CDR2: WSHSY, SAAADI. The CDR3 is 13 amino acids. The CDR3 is CASSEIGQAGYTF. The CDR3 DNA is TGCGCCAGCAGTGAGATAGGACAGGCCGGCTACACCTTC.